These 30 T cell receptor beta chains share one sample of origin, sequenced in a study of blood T cell repertoires in COVID-19. TCRdb's copy holds only in-frame clones and misses some; the assay was immunoSEQ multiplex PCR. The sample contains some 170,000 clones, approximately 87% of which appear only once. Sequencing input: peripheral blood. The receptors shown here come from an older woman with COVID-19, enrolled during active disease.

V usage is TRBV24-1 and J usage is TRBJ1-5; 7 nucleotides agree with TRBD1. The CDR3 has 15 amino acids. V lost 5 bases and J lost 4; bases outside the gene matches: 7. Looked up from germline, CDR1 is KGHDR and CDR2 is SFDVKD. In nucleotides, the CDR3 is TGTGCCACCAGTGGTGACAGGGTGGGGAATCAGCCCCAGCATTTT. Encoded protein: CATSGDRVGNQPQHF.

This clone has a count of ten or more. This chain joins TRBV19 and TRBJ1-5, with 10 bases aligning to TRBD1. The CDR3 is made up of 14 amino acids. V gave up 3 bases and J gave up 6 bases; unmatched junction bases: 2. Germline V gene lookup returns CDR1 LNHDA and CDR2 SQIVND (reference sequence). CDR3 sequence: CASSMTGGGQPQHF. CDR3 coding DNA: TGTGCCAGTAGTATGACAGGGGGCGGTCAGCCCCAGCATTTT. The whole variable domain, remainder taken from reference TRBV19 and TRBJ1-5, is DGGITQSPKYLFRKEGQNVTLSCEQNLNHDAMYWYRQDPGQGLRLIYYSQIVNDFQKGDIAEGYSVSREKKESFPLTVTSAQKNPTAFYLCASSMTGGGQPQHFGDGTRLSIL.

The V call is TRBV21-1, the J call TRBJ2-7; the table's D gene call, TRBD2, was not cross checked with the DNA. TRBV21-1 is an annotated pseudogene. The CDR3 spans 18 residues. The CDR3: CASSKAKGLAGVFGEQYF. DNA of the CDR3: TGTGCCAGCAGCAAAGCGAAGGGACTAGCGGGAGTGTTCGGCGAGCAGTACTTC.

V and J are TRBV7-2 and TRBJ2-7; TRBD2 is a possible D gene (6 bases). V dropped 2 bases and J dropped 0 bases, with 11 bases sitting between them. CDR1 is SGHTA, CDR2 FQGNSA, per germline. This CDR3 region has 15 residues. The CDR3 region is CASSLRGTLSYEQYF. The CDR3, as DNA: TGTGCCAGCAGCTTACGGGGGACCCTCTCCTACGAGCAGTACTTC.

On this clone: An end of the junction differs from the germline gene, which may be a read error. This CDR3 is CASSPYPGTSGKDQETQYF. In DNA, the CDR3 is TGTGCTAGCAGCCCCTACCCCGGGACTAGCGGAAAAGATCAAGAGACCCAGTACTTC. The chain is built from TRBV7-7 and TRBJ2-5, with TRBD2 matching 11 bases. In germline, CDR1 is SSHAT, CDR2 FNYEAQ (reference sequence). The CDR3 consists of 19 residues. Complete variable domain (other parts from reference TRBV7-7 and TRBJ2-5): GAGVSQSPRYKVTKRGQDVTLRCDPISSHATLYWYQQALGQGPEFLTYFNYEAQPDKSGLPSDRFSAERPEGSISTLTIQRTEQRDSAMYRCASSPYPGTSGKDQETQYFGPGTRLLVL.

The V gene is TRBV5-1, the J gene TRBJ2-7; tentative D call: TRBD2 (5 bases). This CDR3 comprises 13 residues. CDR1 is SGHRS and CDR2 is YFSETQ in the germline V gene. V was clipped by 4 bases and J by 3 bases, with 11 bases between them. The CDR3 DNA follows: TGCGCCAGCAGCGAGGGCACAGTCTACGAGCAGTACTTC. Translation gives CASSEGTVYEQYF.

This clone was found a few times. The J gene is TRBJ2-2, the V gene TRBV5-8; D is possibly TRBD1 (6 bases). CDR3 length equals 17 residues. Germline CDR1 SGHTS, CDR2 YDEGEE. V lost 0 bases and J lost 4, with 16 bases in between. The CDR3 bases are TGTGCCAGCAGCTTGGGCGTCAGGGGTGCAACCACCGGGGAGCTGTTTTTT. It yields the protein CASSLGVRGATTGELFF. The whole variable domain, remainder taken from reference TRBV5-8 and TRBJ2-2, is EAGVTQSPTHLIKTRGQQATLRCSPISGHTSVYWYQQALGLGLQFLLWYDEGEERNRGNFPPRFSGRQFPNYSSELNVNALELEDSALYLCASSLGVRGATTGELFFGEGSRLTVL.

The rearrangement links TRBV4-2 to TRBJ1-6; 10 nucleotides align to TRBD1. The junction had 6 bases not matched to a gene; V was cut back by 3 bases and J by 7 bases. Germline V gene lookup returns CDR1 LGHNA and CDR2 YNFKEQ. This CDR3 is built from 16 residues. CDR3 in amino acids: CASSQNLGQGNSPLHF. For the CDR3, the DNA is TGTGCCAGCAGCCAGAACCTGGGACAGGGGAATTCACCCCTCCACTTT.

This clone was detected only once. V and J are TRBV2 and TRBJ2-7, with unresolved D. Germline-derived CDR1 and CDR2 are SNHLY and FYNNEI. The CDR3 totals 14 residues. Trimming cost V 5 bases and J 12 bases, with 23 bases left between them. CDR3 sequence reads: CASSHDEDASPRYF. The CDR3 DNA reads as TGTGCCAGCAGTCACGACGAGGATGCTTCGCCGCGGTACTTC.

The chain has TRBV3-1 (or the pseudogene TRBV3-2) and TRBJ1-1, with 8 bases that match TRBD1. Germline assignment: CDR1 LGHDT and CDR2 YNNKEL (reference sequence). V was pared by 1 base and J by 7 bases, with 5 bases of the junction left unmatched. The CDR3 runs to 14 residues. The CDR3 region is CASSQAYRGIEAFF. The CDR3 DNA reads TGTGCCAGCAGCCAAGCGTACAGGGGGATTGAAGCTTTCTTT.

The chain uses TRBV3-1 (or the pseudogene TRBV3-2) and TRBJ1-5; 8 positions agree with TRBD1. This CDR3 comprises 12 residues. CDR1 and CDR2 (germline): LGHDT, YNNKEL (reference sequence). After removal of 7 bases from V and 7 bases from J, the junction contained 3 bases not matched to a gene. The CDR3 protein is CASKQGDQPQHF. CDR3 sequence (DNA): TGTGCCAGCAAACAGGGGGACCAGCCCCAGCATTTT.

V gene TRBV18 combines with J gene TRBJ2-7, with D perhaps matching TRBD1 (6 bases). The CDR3 contains 14 residues. The germline V and J ends were trimmed by 3 bases and 4 bases, with 13 bases remaining between them. Germline lookup yields CDR1 KGHSH and CDR2 LQKENI. CDR3 DNA: TGTGCCAGCTCACCCGTGCGGACAGAGTACGAGCAGTACTTC. It encodes CASSPVRTEYEQYF.

V gene TRBV11-3 combines with J gene TRBJ1-1; tentative D call: TRBD1 (5 bases). V was clipped by 2 bases and J by 1 base, with 14 bases between them. This CDR3 spans 16 amino acids. CDR1 SGHNT and CDR2 YENEEA come from the germline V gene. The CDR3 sequence is CASSLIPPTENTEAFF. DNA of the CDR3: TGTGCCAGCAGCTTAATCCCCCCGACAGAGAACACTGAAGCTTTCTTT.

The CDR3 is CASSLSLEGQPQHF. The CDR3 nucleotides read TGTGCCAGCAGTTTATCCTTGGAGGGTCAGCCCCAGCATTTT. V is TRBV28 and J is TRBJ1-5; no clear D. The V gene lost 1 base and the J gene lost 6 bases, with 10 bases spanning the gap. Germline V CDR1 and CDR2: MDHEN, SYDVKM. The CDR3 covers 14 residues.

The chain carries TRBV7-3 and TRBJ2-1; 7 positions match TRBD2. The CDR3 extends over 15 amino acids. With 2 bases clipped from V and 2 bases from J, the junction kept 3 bases outside the gene matches. CDR1 SGHTA and CDR2 FQGTGA come from the germline V gene. In DNA form, the CDR3 reads TGTGCCAGCAGCTTAGGGGGAGGGACCTACAATGAGCAGTTCTTC. This sequence encodes CASSLGGGTYNEQFF.

V gene TRBV5-6 combines with J gene TRBJ1-2; D perhaps matches TRBD1 (5 bases). Trimming cost V 0 bases and J 2 bases, with 11 bases left between them. CDR3 size: 15 residues. Germline-derived CDR1 and CDR2 are SGHDT and YYEEEE. The CDR3 here is CASSLGGTSNYGYTF. The CDR3 nucleotides read TGTGCCAGCAGCTTGGGGGGCACATCCAACTATGGCTACACCTTC.

The V gene is TRBV4-3, the J gene TRBJ2-1; 8 bases agree with TRBD2. The trim removed 4 bases at V and 10 bases at J, leaving 9 bases unmatched. The V gene's germline CDR1 is LGHNA and CDR2 YSLEER. The CDR3 totals 14 residues. The CDR3 loop is CASSPRLARKEQFF. DNA for the CDR3: TGCGCCAGCAGCCCACGACTAGCGAGGAAAGAGCAGTTCTTC.

The chain recombines TRBV28 with TRBJ2-7, with 9 bases fitting TRBD1. Germline CDR1 reads MDHEN; CDR2 reads SYDVKM. The CDR3 is made up of 13 amino acids. Trimming cost V 10 bases and J 2 bases; bases outside gene matches: 6. In nucleotides, the CDR3 is TGTGCCACCTTGACAGGGGGGGCCTACGAGCAGTACTTC. Encoded protein: CATLTGGAYEQYF.

The chain employs TRBV4-2 and TRBJ2-7; maybe TRBD2 (6 bases). Germline lookup yields CDR1 LGHNA and CDR2 YNFKEQ. The CDR3 is 15 amino acids. V shed 1 base and J shed 6 bases, with 16 bases lying between them. The CDR3 DNA is TGTGCCAGCAGCCAAGTAGGGGACTCGGTTGGCGAGCAGTACTTC. Amino acid sequence: CASSQVGDSVGEQYF.

The chain links TRBV6-5 to TRBJ1-5, with no clear D. The V end lost 6 bases, the J end lost 2 bases, and 14 bases lay between the germline ends. Per germline, CDR1 MNHEY and CDR2 SVGAGI. The CDR3 has 15 amino acids. The CDR3 coding sequence is TGTGCCAGCAGACCATCACAGAGTGGCAATCAGCCCCAGCATTTT. Protein sequence: CASRPSQSGNQPQHF.

The gene calls are TRBV19 and TRBJ2-3; D unresolved. The V gene's germline CDR1 is LNHDA and CDR2 SQIVND (reference sequence). There are 14 residues in the CDR3. V was pared by 5 bases and J by 1 base, with 10 bases between. DNA of the CDR3: TGTGCCAGTAGTTTCCGGTTTGGCACAGATACGCAGTATTTT. It is translated as CASSFRFGTDTQYF.

V and J are TRBV28 and TRBJ1-4; D is unresolved. There are 15 residues in the CDR3. The V end lost 7 bases, the J end lost 5 bases, and 17 bases lay between the germline ends. Germline V gene lookup returns CDR1 MDHEN and CDR2 SYDVKM. CDR3 in amino acids: CASTVSGGLNEKLFF. The CDR3 DNA follows: TGTGCCAGCACCGTAAGTGGAGGGCTCAATGAAAAACTGTTTTTT. Full variable domain (missing parts from reference TRBV28 and TRBJ1-4): DVKVTQSSRYLVKRTGEKVFLECVQDMDHENMFWYRQDPGLGLRLIYFSYDVKMKEKGDIPEGYSVSREKKERFSLILESASTNQTSMYLCASTVSGGLNEKLFFGSGTQLSVL.

V and J are TRBV19 and TRBJ2-5; 8 nucleotides agree with TRBD1. V lost 4 bases and J lost 6; bases outside the gene matches: 10. Germline values: CDR1 LNHDA, CDR2 SQIVND (reference sequence). The CDR3 extends over 15 amino acids. The CDR3 reads CASSTRWTGLQTQYF. The CDR3 DNA reads TGTGCCAGTAGTACTAGATGGACAGGGTTACAGACCCAGTACTTC.

The chain joins TRBV12-3 or TRBV12-4 to TRBJ1-4, with D possibly TRBD1 on 5 matching bases. V dropped 3 bases and J dropped 10 bases, with 9 bases sitting between them. This CDR3 region has 12 residues. CDR3 sequence reads: CASSFQGGKLFF. CDR3 sequence (DNA): TGTGCCAGCAGTTTTCAGGGAGGAAAACTGTTTTTT.

The chain combines TRBV20-1 with TRBJ1-1, with no clear D. The germline V and J ends were trimmed by 7 bases and 5 bases, with 11 bases remaining between them. CDR3 length: 11 amino acids. CDR1 is DFQATT, CDR2 SNEGSKA, per germline (reference sequence). CDR3 bases: TGCAGTGTCAGGAGGTCTACTGAAGCTTTCTTT. Its translation is CSVRRSTEAFF.

V usage is TRBV9 and J usage is TRBJ2-7; 7 bases agree with TRBD2. Germline lookup yields CDR1 SGDLS and CDR2 YYNGEE. The CDR3 is made up of 14 amino acids. The V and J ends lost 2 bases and 3 bases, in that order; junction bases with no gene match: 5. The CDR3 nucleotides read TGTGCCAGCAGCGTCTCGGGAGGAAACTACGAGCAGTACTTC. Translation gives CASSVSGGNYEQYF.

The chain uses TRBV7-2 and TRBJ1-6, with a possible D match to TRBD1 (5 bases). The V and J ends lost 2 bases and 6 bases respectively, with 14 bases between them. Germline lookup yields CDR1 SGHTA and CDR2 FQGNSA. This CDR3 comprises 16 residues. In DNA form, the CDR3 reads TGTGCCAGCAGCTTATTTAGGGGCCTCGCTAATTCACCCCTCCACTTT. This translates into CASSLFRGLANSPLHF.

This clone showed up just a few times. This chain connects TRBV6-5 to TRBJ2-7; no reliable D call. Germline CDR1 is MNHEY and CDR2 is SVGAGI. Trimming stripped 0 bases from V and 4 bases from J, with 10 bases between. The CDR3 has 14 residues. The CDR3 is CASSYSGNFYEQYF. DNA of the CDR3: TGTGCCAGCAGTTACTCGGGCAATTTTTACGAGCAGTACTTC.

The chain joins TRBV2 to TRBJ2-7, with TRBD2 identical over 11 bases. CDR1 SNHLY and CDR2 FYNNEI come from the germline V gene. V trimming: 2 bases; J trimming: 5 bases; junction bases outside the gene matches: 5. The CDR3 runs 15 residues. The CDR3 nucleotides are TGTGCCAGCAGTGAACAGATAGCGGGAGGGGACGAGCAGTACTTC. As protein: CASSEQIAGGDEQYF.

This clone was found once. The V call is TRBV7-9, the J call TRBJ2-5; TRBD2 matches at 8 bases. This CDR3 region has 15 residues. The V segment lost 6 bases and the J segment 3 bases; nucleotides outside the gene matches: 9. CDR1 is SEHNR, CDR2 FQNEAQ, per germline (reference sequence). CDR3 DNA sequence: TGTGCCAGCAGGGGACGGGGACTAGAGAAAGAGACCCAGTACTTC. Translating gives CASRGRGLEKETQYF.